Detailed here is one T cell receptor beta chain. This CDR3 comprises 14 residues. CDR1 and CDR2 from the germline V gene are LNHDA and SQIVND (reference sequence). V was trimmed by 9 bases and J by 4 bases, leaving 18 bases between them. This specimen belongs to a study of blood T cell repertoires in COVID-19. About the research overall: From T cells, B-cell-depleted T cells, or PBMCs came the material, which was cDNA or gDNA.

Only in-frame clones appear in the TCRdb table, and some are missing; sequencing was by immunoSEQ multiplex PCR. The sample comprises hundreds of thousands of clones, approximately 92% of which are singletons, and roughly 1.1% rests with the top ten. Across 24 US areas, participants ranged in age from 18 to 89 years. The chain links TRBV19 to TRBJ1-2; no clear D. This TCR was sampled from a man aged 30 to 39 who had recovered from COVID-19. The sequenced sample was PBMCs or T cells enriched from blood (not recorded which). The CDR3 bases are TGTGCCAGCAACACCGCGGACGGACTCTATGGCTACACCTTC. Encoded protein: CASNTADGLYGYTF.